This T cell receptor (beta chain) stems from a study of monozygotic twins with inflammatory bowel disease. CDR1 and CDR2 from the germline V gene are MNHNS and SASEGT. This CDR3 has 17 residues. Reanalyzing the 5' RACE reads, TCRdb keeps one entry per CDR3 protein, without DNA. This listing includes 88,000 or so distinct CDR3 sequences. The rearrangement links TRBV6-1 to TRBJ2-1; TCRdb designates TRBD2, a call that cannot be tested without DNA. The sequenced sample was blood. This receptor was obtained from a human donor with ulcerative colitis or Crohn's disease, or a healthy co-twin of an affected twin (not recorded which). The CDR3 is CASRRTQLAGAYNELFF.